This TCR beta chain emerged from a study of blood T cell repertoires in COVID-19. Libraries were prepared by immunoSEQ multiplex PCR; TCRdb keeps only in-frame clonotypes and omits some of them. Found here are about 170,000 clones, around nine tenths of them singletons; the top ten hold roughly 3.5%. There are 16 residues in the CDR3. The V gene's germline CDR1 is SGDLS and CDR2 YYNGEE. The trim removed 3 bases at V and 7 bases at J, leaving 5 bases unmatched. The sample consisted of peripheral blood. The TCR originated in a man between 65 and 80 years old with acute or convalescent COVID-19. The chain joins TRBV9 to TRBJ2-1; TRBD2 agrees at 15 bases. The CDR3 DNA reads TGTGCCAGCAGCGCCGGGACTAGCGGGAGGTCGAATGAGCAGTTCTTC. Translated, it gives CASSAGTSGRSNEQFF.